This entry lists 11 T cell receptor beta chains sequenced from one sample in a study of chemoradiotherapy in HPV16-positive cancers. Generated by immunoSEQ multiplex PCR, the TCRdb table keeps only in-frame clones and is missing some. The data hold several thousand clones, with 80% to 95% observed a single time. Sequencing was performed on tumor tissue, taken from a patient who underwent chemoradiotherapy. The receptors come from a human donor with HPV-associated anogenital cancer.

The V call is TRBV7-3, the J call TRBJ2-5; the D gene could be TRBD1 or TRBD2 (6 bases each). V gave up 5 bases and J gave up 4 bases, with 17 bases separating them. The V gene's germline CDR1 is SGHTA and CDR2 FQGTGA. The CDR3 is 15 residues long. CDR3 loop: CASSPLTGRRETQYF. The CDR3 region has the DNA TGTGCCAGCAGCCCGCTAACAGGGAGGAGAGAGACCCAGTACTTC.

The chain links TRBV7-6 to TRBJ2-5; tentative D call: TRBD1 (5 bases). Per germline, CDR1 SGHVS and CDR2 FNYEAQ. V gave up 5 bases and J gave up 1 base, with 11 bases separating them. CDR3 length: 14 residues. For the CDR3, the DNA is TGTGCCAGCAGCCGACAGACGATCCAAGAGACCCAGTACTTC. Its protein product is CASSRQTIQETQYF.

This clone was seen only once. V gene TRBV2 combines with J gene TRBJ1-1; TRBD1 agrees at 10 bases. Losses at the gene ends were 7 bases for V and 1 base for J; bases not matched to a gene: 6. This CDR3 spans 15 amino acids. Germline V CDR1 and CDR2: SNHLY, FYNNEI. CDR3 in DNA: TGTGCCAGCACGGGACAGGGGACGAGGAACACTGAAGCTTTCTTT. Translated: CASTGQGTRNTEAFF.

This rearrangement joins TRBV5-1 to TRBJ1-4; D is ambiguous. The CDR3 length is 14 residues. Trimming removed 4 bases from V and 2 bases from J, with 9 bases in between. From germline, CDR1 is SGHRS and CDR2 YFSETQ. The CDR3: CASSTGSTNEKLFF. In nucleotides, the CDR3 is TGCGCCAGCAGCACCGGGTCTACTAATGAAAAACTGTTTTTT.

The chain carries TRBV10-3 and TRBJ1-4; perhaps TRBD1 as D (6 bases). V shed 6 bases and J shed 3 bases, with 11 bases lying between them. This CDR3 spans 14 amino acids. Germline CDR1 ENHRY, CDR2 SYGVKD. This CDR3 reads CAIRDSASNEKLFF. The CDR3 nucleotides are TGTGCCATCAGGGACAGTGCCTCTAATGAAAAACTGTTTTTT.

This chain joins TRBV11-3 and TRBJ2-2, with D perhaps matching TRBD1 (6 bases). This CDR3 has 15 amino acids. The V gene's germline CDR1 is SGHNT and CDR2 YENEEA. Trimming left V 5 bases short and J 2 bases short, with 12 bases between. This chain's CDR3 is CASSGSRGNTGELFF. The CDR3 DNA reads TGTGCCAGCAGCGGCTCCAGGGGAAACACCGGGGAGCTGTTTTTT.

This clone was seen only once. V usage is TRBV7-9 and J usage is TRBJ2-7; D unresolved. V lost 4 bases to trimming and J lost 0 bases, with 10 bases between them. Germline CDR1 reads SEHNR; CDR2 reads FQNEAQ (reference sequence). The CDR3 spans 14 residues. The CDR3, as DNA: TGTGCCAGCAGCTACTCGCTTAGCTCCTACGAGCAGTACTTC. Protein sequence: CASSYSLSSYEQYF.

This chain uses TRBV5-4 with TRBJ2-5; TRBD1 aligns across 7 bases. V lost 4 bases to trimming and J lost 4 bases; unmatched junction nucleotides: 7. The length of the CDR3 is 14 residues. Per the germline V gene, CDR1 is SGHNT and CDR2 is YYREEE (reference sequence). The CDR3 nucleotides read TGTGCCAGCAGCCTCCAGACAGGGATAGAGACCCAGTACTTC. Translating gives CASSLQTGIETQYF.

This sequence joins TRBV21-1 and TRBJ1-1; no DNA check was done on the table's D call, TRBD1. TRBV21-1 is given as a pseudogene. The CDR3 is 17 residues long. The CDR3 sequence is CASSPRSRGVGRAEAFF. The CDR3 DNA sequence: TGTGCCAGCAGCCCCCGGTCCAGGGGGGTGGGACGGGCTGAAGCTTTCTTT.

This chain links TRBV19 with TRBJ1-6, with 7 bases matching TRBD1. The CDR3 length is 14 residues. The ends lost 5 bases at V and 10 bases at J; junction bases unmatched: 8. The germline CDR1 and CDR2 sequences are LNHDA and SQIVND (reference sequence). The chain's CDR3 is CASSAVGGRSPLHF. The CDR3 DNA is TGTGCCAGTAGTGCCGTAGGGGGCAGATCACCCCTCCACTTT. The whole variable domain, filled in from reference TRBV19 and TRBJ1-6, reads DGGITQSPKYLFRKEGQNVTLSCEQNLNHDAMYWYRQDPGQGLRLIYYSQIVNDFQKGDIAEGYSVSREKKESFPLTVTSAQKNPTAFYLCASSAVGGRSPLHFGNGTRLTVT.

For the CDR3, the DNA is TGCGCCAGCGGACCTAGCGGGGGGGCCCTGGAGACCCAGTACTTC. This translates into CASGPSGGALETQYF. V and J are TRBV5-1 and TRBJ2-5; 12 bases fit TRBD2. J was trimmed by 5 bases and V by 7 bases; bases with no gene match: 9. Germline assignment: CDR1 SGHRS and CDR2 YFSETQ. The CDR3 totals 15 residues.